This paragraph reports one TCR beta chain. The record originates from a study of blood T cell repertoires in COVID-19. The CDR3 has 13 residues. Germline CDR1 is MNHEY and CDR2 is SVGEGT. V shed 2 bases, J shed 8 bases, and the junction held 5 bases outside the gene matches. Individuals aged roughly 18 to 95 years were recruited from 24 US areas. Authors' processing steps: Estimation of nucleated cell counts was performed using reference gene primer amplification. Only in-frame clones appear in the TCRdb table, and some are missing; sequencing was by immunoSEQ multiplex PCR. V, J and clone size were drawn from that table, and D and trimming were deduced from the DNA. The data contain 350,000 or so clones, 65% to 90% of them singletons.

This chain links TRBV6-2 or TRBV6-3 with TRBJ1-2, with TRBD1 matching 7 bases. This TCR came from a woman between 35 and 50 years old with acute COVID-19. Sequenced: PBMCs or T cells enriched from blood (not recorded which). The CDR3 DNA follows: TGTGCCAGCAGTTACGGACAGGTCGGGGGCTACACCTTC. Translation gives CASSYGQVGGYTF.